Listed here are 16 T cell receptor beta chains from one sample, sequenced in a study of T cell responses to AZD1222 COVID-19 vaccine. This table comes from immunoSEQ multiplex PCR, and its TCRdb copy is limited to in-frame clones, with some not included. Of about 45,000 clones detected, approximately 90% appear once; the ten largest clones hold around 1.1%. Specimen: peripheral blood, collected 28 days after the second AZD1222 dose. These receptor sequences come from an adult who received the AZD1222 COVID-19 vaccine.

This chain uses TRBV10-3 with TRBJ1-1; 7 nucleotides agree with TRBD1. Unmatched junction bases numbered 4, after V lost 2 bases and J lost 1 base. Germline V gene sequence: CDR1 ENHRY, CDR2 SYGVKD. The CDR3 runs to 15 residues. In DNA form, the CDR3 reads TGTGCCATCAGTGAGACGGGACAGCCGAACACTGAAGCTTTCTTT. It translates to CAISETGQPNTEAFF.

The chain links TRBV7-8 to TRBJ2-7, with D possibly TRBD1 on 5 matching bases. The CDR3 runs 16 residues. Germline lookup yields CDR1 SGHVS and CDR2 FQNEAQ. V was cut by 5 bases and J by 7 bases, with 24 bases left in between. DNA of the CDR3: TGTGCCAGCAGCAGCTACCCAGGTCGGCAGGGTGGGGAGCAGTACTTC. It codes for CASSSYPGRQGGEQYF.

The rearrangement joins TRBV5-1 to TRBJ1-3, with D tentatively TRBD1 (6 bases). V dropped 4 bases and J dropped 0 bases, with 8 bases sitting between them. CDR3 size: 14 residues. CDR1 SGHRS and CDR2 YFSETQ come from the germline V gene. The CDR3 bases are TGCGCCAGCAGCATACAGGGCTCTGGAAACACCATATATTTT. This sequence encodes CASSIQGSGNTIYF.

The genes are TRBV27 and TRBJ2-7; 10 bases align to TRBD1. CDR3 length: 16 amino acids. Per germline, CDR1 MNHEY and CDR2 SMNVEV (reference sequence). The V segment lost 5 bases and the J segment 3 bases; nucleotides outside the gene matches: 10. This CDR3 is CASSPRPGQGLYEQYF. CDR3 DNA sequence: TGTGCCAGCAGTCCGAGGCCGGGACAGGGGCTCTACGAGCAGTACTTC.

The CDR3 sequence is CASSPFPDTQYF. The CDR3 DNA is TGTGCCAGCAGTCCATTCCCCGATACGCAGTATTTT. The J gene is TRBJ2-3, the V gene TRBV12-3 or TRBV12-4; no reliable D call. With 5 bases removed from V and 6 bases from J, the gap between germline ends came to 9 bases. This CDR3 is 12 amino acids long.

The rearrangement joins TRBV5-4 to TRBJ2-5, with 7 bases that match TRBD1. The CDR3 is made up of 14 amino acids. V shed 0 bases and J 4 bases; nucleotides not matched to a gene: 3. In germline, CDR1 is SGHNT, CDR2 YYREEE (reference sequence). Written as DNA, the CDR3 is TGTGCCAGCAGCTTGGAAACAGGGGTAGAGACCCAGTACTTC. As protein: CASSLETGVETQYF.

The CDR3 region has the DNA TGTGCCAGCAGCGGGGGGTTGACTAGCGGGAGCTACGAGCAGTACTTC. Amino acids: CASSGGLTSGSYEQYF. The gene calls are TRBV5-6 and TRBJ2-7, with 12 bases aligning to TRBD2. V lost 4 bases to trimming and J lost 3 bases; unmatched junction nucleotides: 8. Germline CDR1 SGHDT, CDR2 YYEEEE. This CDR3 is built from 16 residues.

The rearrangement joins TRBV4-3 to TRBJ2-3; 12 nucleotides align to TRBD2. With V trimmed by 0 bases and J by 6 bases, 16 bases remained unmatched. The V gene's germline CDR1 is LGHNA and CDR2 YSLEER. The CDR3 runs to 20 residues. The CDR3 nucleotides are TGCGCCAGCAGCCAAGATCTATGGACTAGCGGGACGGTCCCGAGGGATACGCAGTATTTT. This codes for CASSQDLWTSGTVPRDTQYF.

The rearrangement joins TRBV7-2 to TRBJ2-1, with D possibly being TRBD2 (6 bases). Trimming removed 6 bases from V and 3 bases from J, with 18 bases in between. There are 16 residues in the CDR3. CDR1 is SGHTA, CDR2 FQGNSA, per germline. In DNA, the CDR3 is TGTGCCAGCAGTCCCCGAGCGGGCCCCCTCTACAATGAGCAGTTCTTC. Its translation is CASSPRAGPLYNEQFF.

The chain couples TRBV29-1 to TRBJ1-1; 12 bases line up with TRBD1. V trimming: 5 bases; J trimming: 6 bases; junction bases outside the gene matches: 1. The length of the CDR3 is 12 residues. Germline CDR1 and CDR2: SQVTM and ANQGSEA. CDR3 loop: CSVRDRGPEAFF. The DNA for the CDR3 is TGCAGCGTTAGGGACAGGGGGCCTGAAGCTTTCTTT.

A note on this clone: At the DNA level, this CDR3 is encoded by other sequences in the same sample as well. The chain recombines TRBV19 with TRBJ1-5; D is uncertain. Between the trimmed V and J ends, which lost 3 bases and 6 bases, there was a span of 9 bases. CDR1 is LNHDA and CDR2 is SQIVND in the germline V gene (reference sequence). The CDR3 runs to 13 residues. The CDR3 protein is CASSIPSGQPQHF. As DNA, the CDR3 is TGTGCCAGTAGTATTCCGTCGGGTCAGCCCCAGCATTTT.

CDR3 protein: CSVRTGGNVGTEAFF. DNA for the CDR3: TGCAGCGTTCGGACAGGGGGCAATGTGGGCACTGAAGCTTTCTTT. The V and J genes are TRBV29-1 and TRBJ1-1, with 11 positions matching TRBD1. Trimming removed 5 bases from V and 4 bases from J; junction bases left unmatched: 9. The CDR3 is 15 residues long. CDR1 SQVTM and CDR2 ANQGSEA come from the germline V gene. The complete variable domain, with remaining parts taken from reference TRBV29-1 and TRBJ1-1, reads SAVISQKPSRDICQRGTSLTIQCQVDSQVTMMFWYRQQPGQSLTLIATANQGSEATYESGFVIDKFPISRPNLTFSTLTVSNMSPEDSSIYLCSVRTGGNVGTEAFFGQGTRLTVV.

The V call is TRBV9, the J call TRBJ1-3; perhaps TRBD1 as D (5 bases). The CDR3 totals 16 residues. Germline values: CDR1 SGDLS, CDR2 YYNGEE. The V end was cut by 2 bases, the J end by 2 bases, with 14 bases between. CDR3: CASSVSNPGAGNTIYF. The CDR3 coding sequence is TGTGCCAGCAGCGTCTCGAATCCGGGGGCTGGAAACACCATATATTTT.

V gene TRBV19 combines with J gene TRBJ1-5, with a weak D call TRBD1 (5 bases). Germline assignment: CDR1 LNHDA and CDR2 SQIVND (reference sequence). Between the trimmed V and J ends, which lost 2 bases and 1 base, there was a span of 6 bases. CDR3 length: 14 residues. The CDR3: CASSIWGSNQPQHF. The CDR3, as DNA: TGTGCCAGTAGTATATGGGGCAGCAATCAGCCCCAGCATTTT.

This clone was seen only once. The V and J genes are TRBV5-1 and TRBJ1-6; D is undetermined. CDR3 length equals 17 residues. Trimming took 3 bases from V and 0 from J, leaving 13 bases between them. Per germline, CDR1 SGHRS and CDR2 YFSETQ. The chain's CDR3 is CASSSGLASSYNSPLHF. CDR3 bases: TGCGCCAGCAGCTCAGGACTGGCCAGCTCCTATAATTCACCCCTCCACTTT.

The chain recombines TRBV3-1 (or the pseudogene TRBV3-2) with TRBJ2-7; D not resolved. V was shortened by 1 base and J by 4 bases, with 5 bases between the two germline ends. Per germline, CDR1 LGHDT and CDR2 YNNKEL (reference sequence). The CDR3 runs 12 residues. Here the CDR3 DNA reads TGTGCCAGCAGCCAAGTTGAGTACGAGCAGTACTTC. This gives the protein CASSQVEYEQYF.